These T cell receptor beta chains were read from a single sample in a study of cytomegalovirus exposure and HLA in healthy donors. Using immunoSEQ multiplex PCR, the repertoire was profiled, and TCRdb retains in-frame clones only, with some absent. The repertoire holds approximately 70,000 clones, around 72% seen once, with 9.5% to 13% in the top ten. Material for sequencing was PBMCs. These receptors all come from a woman aged 40 to 55 in good health and CMV-seropositive. The CDR3 runs from the conserved cysteine through the conserved F or W. The order of the fields is CDR3 protein, CDR3 DNA, clone size, J gene, D gene, V gene. The D gene is left open where the match is weak. Some rows mark clone size as missing; the rest say once, few, many or name a class of expanded clone.

CDR3aa: CASSSLALEVTQYF; CDR3nt: TGTGCCAGCAGCTCCTTGGCTCTTGAAGTGACCCAGTACTTC; abundance: NA; j_gene: TRBJ2-5; d_gene: NA; v_gene: TRBV7-9
CDR3aa: CASSTGGYTGELFF; CDR3nt: TGTGCCAGTAGTACGGGAGGGTACACCGGGGAGCTGTTTTTT; abundance: NA; j_gene: TRBJ2-2; d_gene: TRBD2; v_gene: TRBV19
CDR3aa: CASSLTRSTDTQYF; CDR3nt: TGCGCCAGCAGCCTGACAAGAAGCACAGATACGCAGTATTTT; abundance: NA; j_gene: TRBJ2-3; d_gene: NA; v_gene: TRBV5-1
CDR3aa: CASSQDPKTGEFNSYNSPLHF; CDR3nt: TGTGCCAGCAGCCAAGACCCTAAGACAGGAGAATTTAACTCCTATAATTCACCCCTCCACTTT; abundance: NA; j_gene: TRBJ1-6; d_gene: NA; v_gene: TRBV7-8
CDR3aa: CASSPRRGDLSYGYTF; CDR3nt: TGTGCCAGCTCACCAAGGCGGGGAGACCTCAGCTATGGCTACACCTTC; abundance: NA; j_gene: TRBJ1-2; d_gene: NA; v_gene: TRBV18
CDR3aa: CSVEDPAGAVSEAFF; CDR3nt: TGCAGCGTTGAAGATCCAGCAGGGGCCGTTTCCGAAGCTTTCTTT; abundance: NA; j_gene: TRBJ1-1; d_gene: NA; v_gene: TRBV29-1
CDR3aa: CASNVGGGSGSNEQFF; CDR3nt: TGTGCCAGCAACGTCGGCGGGGGCAGCGGATCGAATGAGCAGTTCTTC; abundance: NA; j_gene: TRBJ2-1; d_gene: NA; v_gene: TRBV5-4
CDR3aa: CASSRTGTTNEKLFF; CDR3nt: TGTGCCAGCAGCAGAACAGGGACGACTAATGAAAAACTGTTTTTT; abundance: NA; j_gene: TRBJ1-4; d_gene: NA; v_gene: TRBV5-5
CDR3aa: CASSPTGFYEQYF; CDR3nt: TGTGCCAGCAGCCCCACAGGGTTCTACGAGCAGTACTTC; abundance: NA; j_gene: TRBJ2-7; d_gene: NA; v_gene: TRBV6-5
CDR3aa: CASNLGQYTGELFF; CDR3nt: TGTGCCAGCAACTTGGGGCAGTACACCGGGGAGCTGTTTTTT; abundance: few; j_gene: TRBJ2-2; d_gene: NA; v_gene: TRBV5-6
CDR3aa: CASSSGGDRAYTQYF; CDR3nt: TGTGCCAGCAGCTCCGGGGGGGACAGGGCGTATACGCAGTATTTT; abundance: NA; j_gene: TRBJ2-3; d_gene: NA; v_gene: TRBV5-4
CDR3aa: CASSKWRDEQYF; CDR3nt: TGTGCCAGCAGCAAGTGGAGGGACGAGCAGTACTTC; abundance: NA; j_gene: TRBJ2-7; d_gene: NA; v_gene: TRBV21-1